This is a list of T cell receptor beta chains from one sample in a study of T cells in Graves' hyperthyroidism and ophthalmopathy. From the multiplex PCR reads, TCRdb called clonotypes with MiXCR, one entry per CDR3 protein. Among around 350,000 distinct CDR3 sequences listed, roughly 15% were seen once. The specimen sequenced was blood. The source of these receptors is a woman in her fifties or sixties with Graves' ophthalmopathy. CDR3s include the opening cysteine and the closing phenylalanine or tryptophan. The order of the fields is J gene, V gene, clone size, D gene, CDR3 DNA, CDR3 protein. A D gene is named only where the DNA matches it firmly. The size field is filled for only some rows; it gives once, few, many or a size class.

j_call: TRBJ1-1; v_call: TRBV29-1; clone_size: few; d_call: NA; cdr3_nt: TGCAGCGTTGAAAGCCTGAGGGGAACTGAAGCTTTCTTT; cdr3_aa: CSVESLRGTEAFF
j_call: TRBJ2-2; v_call: TRBV14; clone_size: once; d_call: NA; cdr3_nt: TGTGCCAGCAGCCAAGAAATCTCTCCCGGGGAGCTGTTTTTT; cdr3_aa: CASSQEISPGELFF
j_call: TRBJ2-3; v_call: TRBV7-2; clone_size: many; d_call: NA; cdr3_nt: TGTGCCAGCAGCTTAGAGCCCACAGATACGCAGTATTTT; cdr3_aa: CASSLEPTDTQYF
j_call: TRBJ2-7; v_call: TRBV9; clone_size: many; d_call: TRBD2; cdr3_nt: TGTGCCAGCAGCGTAGGGGTTAGCGGGGAGATCTACGAGCAGTACTTC; cdr3_aa: CASSVGVSGEIYEQYF
j_call: TRBJ1-2; v_call: TRBV13; clone_size: NA; d_call: NA; cdr3_nt: TGTGCCAGCAGCTTACAGGATTTTAACTATGGCTACACCTTC; cdr3_aa: CASSLQDFNYGYTF
j_call: TRBJ2-7; v_call: TRBV20-1; clone_size: many; d_call: TRBD1; cdr3_nt: TGCAGTGCTAGACATCCCCGCCCGGGACAGGGGTGGTCCTACGAGCAGTACTTC; cdr3_aa: CSARHPRPGQGWSYEQYF
j_call: TRBJ1-4; v_call: TRBV30; clone_size: many; d_call: NA; cdr3_nt: TGTGCCTGGAGCGCCATTGACAGTGCAACTAATGAAAAACTGTTTTTT; cdr3_aa: CAWSAIDSATNEKLFF
j_call: TRBJ2-3; v_call: TRBV28; clone_size: NA; d_call: TRBD2; cdr3_nt: TGTGCCAGCAGTTTCCCGGGACAGGGGACTAGCGGGAAATCGTATTTT; cdr3_aa: CASSFPGQGTSGKSYF
j_call: TRBJ1-2; v_call: TRBV5-1; clone_size: NA; d_call: NA; cdr3_nt: TGCGCCAGCAGCAGAACAGGGTCCACGGATGGCTACACCTTC; cdr3_aa: CASSRTGSTDGYTF
j_call: TRBJ1-5; v_call: TRBV6-1; clone_size: many; d_call: TRBD1; cdr3_nt: TGTGCCACCCGTCGGGACAGGTATCAGCCCCAGCATTTT; cdr3_aa: CATRRDRYQPQHF
j_call: TRBJ2-3; v_call: TRBV7-8; clone_size: few; d_call: NA; cdr3_nt: TGTGCCAGCAGCCCCGTCCCATCAGATACGCAGTATTTT; cdr3_aa: CASSPVPSDTQYF
j_call: TRBJ2-2; v_call: TRBV7-3; clone_size: few; d_call: NA; cdr3_nt: TGTGCCAGCAGCCAACACGACCTAGAGGGGAACACCGGGGAGCTGTTTTTT; cdr3_aa: CASSQHDLEGNTGELFF
j_call: TRBJ1-5; v_call: TRBV12-3/TRBV12-4; clone_size: many; d_call: NA; cdr3_nt: TGTGCCAGCAGTTTTGAAGGAGGACTGCGCAATCAGCCCCAGCATTTT; cdr3_aa: CASSFEGGLRNQPQHF
j_call: TRBJ1-1; v_call: TRBV28; clone_size: few; d_call: TRBD1; cdr3_nt: TGTGCCAGCAGTTTTGTGCAGGGGGTCAAACTCGCTGAAGCTTTCTTT; cdr3_aa: CASSFVQGVKLAEAFF
j_call: TRBJ2-7; v_call: TRBV4-2; clone_size: many; d_call: NA; cdr3_nt: TGTGCCAGCAGCCAAGCAGGAGAGGGGAGATACGAGCAGTACTTC; cdr3_aa: CASSQAGEGRYEQYF
j_call: TRBJ1-3; v_call: TRBV10-2; clone_size: NA; d_call: NA; cdr3_nt: TGCGCCAGCAGTGAGTCCGGTTACTCTGGAAACACCATATATTTT; cdr3_aa: CASSESGYSGNTIYF
j_call: TRBJ2-3; v_call: TRBV20-1; clone_size: few; d_call: TRBD2; cdr3_nt: TGCAGTGCTAGCTCCCTCCGGACTAGCGGGCCCTCCACAGATACGCAGTATTTT; cdr3_aa: CSASSLRTSGPSTDTQYF
j_call: TRBJ2-1; v_call: TRBV6-1; clone_size: NA; d_call: NA; cdr3_nt: TGTGCCAGCAGTGAAGATCTAGGGTGGAATGAGCAGTTCTTC; cdr3_aa: CASSEDLGWNEQFF
j_call: TRBJ2-3; v_call: TRBV7-2; clone_size: few; d_call: NA; cdr3_nt: TGTGCCAGCAGCTTTCGGACGCCGGGATCAGATACGCAGTATTTT; cdr3_aa: CASSFRTPGSDTQYF
j_call: TRBJ2-1; v_call: TRBV7-2; clone_size: NA; d_call: NA; cdr3_nt: TGTGCCAGCAGCTTAGAGGTCGGTATAAGCTCCTACAATGAGCAGTTCTTC; cdr3_aa: CASSLEVGISSYNEQFF
j_call: TRBJ2-3; v_call: TRBV28; clone_size: many; d_call: NA; cdr3_nt: TGTGCCAGCAGTCTCCCCCATGGAACAGATACGCAGTATTTT; cdr3_aa: CASSLPHGTDTQYF
j_call: TRBJ1-5; v_call: TRBV18; clone_size: NA; d_call: NA; cdr3_nt: TGTGCCAGCTCAGGACAGTACAATCAGCCCCAGCATTTT; cdr3_aa: CASSGQYNQPQHF